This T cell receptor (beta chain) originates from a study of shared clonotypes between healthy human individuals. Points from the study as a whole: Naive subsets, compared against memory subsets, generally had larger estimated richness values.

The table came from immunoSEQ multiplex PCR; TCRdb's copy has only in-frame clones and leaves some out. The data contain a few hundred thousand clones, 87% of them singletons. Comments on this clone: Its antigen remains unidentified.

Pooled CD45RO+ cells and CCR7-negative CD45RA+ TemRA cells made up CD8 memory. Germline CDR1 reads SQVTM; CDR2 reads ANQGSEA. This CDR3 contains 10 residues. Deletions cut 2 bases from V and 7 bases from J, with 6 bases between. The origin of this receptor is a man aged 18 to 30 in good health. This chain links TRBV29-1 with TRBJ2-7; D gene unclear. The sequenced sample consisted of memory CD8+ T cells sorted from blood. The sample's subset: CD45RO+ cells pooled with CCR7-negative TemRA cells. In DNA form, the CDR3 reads TGCAGCGTTGAAAGTGGGGAGCAGTACTTC. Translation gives CSVESGEQYF.